The entry below gives a single T cell receptor beta chain sequence along with its context. Its antigen is as yet unknown. The data are from a study of cytomegalovirus exposure and HLA in healthy donors. Healthy bone marrow donors made up the donor group. The study, taken as a whole, reports: Most likely, a cluster of highly shared sequence variants arose as a sequencing artifact.

CDR1 and CDR2 from the germline V gene are SGHVS and FNYEAQ. There are 20 residues in the CDR3. V shed 1 base, J shed 0 bases, and the junction held 13 bases outside the gene matches. The primer mix had 60 Vbeta and 13 Jbeta primers. Method: immunoSEQ multiplex PCR; TCRdb's copy keeps in-frame clones and lacks some. The sample includes about 180,000 clones, roughly three quarters of them seen just once. The sequenced material came from PBMCs. This clonotype was obtained from a woman aged 25 to 45 in good health and CMV-seropositive. The chain has TRBV7-6 and TRBJ2-3; 10 nucleotides agree with TRBD2. The DNA of the CDR3 is TGTGCCAGCAGCTTAGGTGAAGGGCTAGCGGGGGCCGCTAGCACAGATACGCAGTATTTT. The encoded protein is CASSLGEGLAGAASTDTQYF.